This T cell receptor beta chain was found in a study of OX40 agonist ivuxolimab in advanced cancers. Study background: Prior checkpoint blockade (anti-PD-1, anti-PD-L1 or anti-CTLA-4) was permitted; around 40% had it.

V was clipped by 6 bases and J by 7 bases, with 19 bases between them. The CDR3 is made up of 14 amino acids. Germline values: CDR1 MNHEY, CDR2 SVGAGI. Profiling relied on immunoSEQ multiplex PCR, and the TCRdb table lists in-frame clones only, not all of them. The table includes tens of thousands of clones, about 88% detected once. This material consisted of CD4+ or CD8+ T cells sorted from blood, taken in a trial of the OX40 agonist ivuxolimab. The TCR originated in an adult with an advanced solid tumor such as melanoma, head and neck, liver or kidney cancer. This rearrangement joins TRBV6-5 to TRBJ2-7; possibly TRBD2 for D (6 bases). CDR3 sequence: CASRVRDHGREQYF. DNA for the CDR3: TGTGCCAGCAGAGTCCGGGACCACGGGAGAGAGCAGTACTTC.